Listed below are T cell receptor beta chains from one sample, sequenced in a study of blood T cells in healthy people across ages. TCRdb analysed the 5' RACE reads with MiXCR anew, one entry per CDR3 protein. Of about 1,800,000 distinct CDR3 sequences listed, over 25% are singletons. Input material: blood. The source of these receptors is a woman aged 25 to 45 in good health. Both conserved end residues are trimmed from each CDR3.

j_call v_call cdr3_aa
TRBJ1-2 TRBV4-3 ASSQDNGDRAYGYT
TRBJ1-1 TRBV11-1 ASSSPTDGNTEAF
TRBJ2-1 TRBV9 ASSANTRVYEQF
TRBJ2-7 TRBV29-1 SVAGGEQY
TRBJ2-1 TRBV20-1 SVASGGAGEQF
TRBJ2-5 TRBV7-2 ASSLGVAIQETQY
TRBJ2-2 TRBV27 ASSLSPAGTGELF
TRBJ1-2 TRBV9 ASSVGRRNYGYT
TRBJ1-2 TRBV6-6 ATSHTSYGYT
TRBJ1-5 TRBV12-5 ASGLVPFGGENNQPQH
TRBJ2-3 TRBV4-1 ASSQVPGALDTQY
TRBJ1-5 TRBV6-5 ASSPGGVRIQPQH
TRBJ2-5 TRBV20-1 SARWGASQETQY
TRBJ2-7 TRBV28 ASTTHRSSYEQY
TRBJ1-1 TRBV5-5 ASSLVAGNEAF
TRBJ2-7 TRBV7-2 ASSLVASGEAYEQY
TRBJ1-2 TRBV20-1 SARVFNRYGYT
TRBJ2-3 TRBV27 ASSLRVGFASGSYHTDTQY
TRBJ1-5 TRBV29-1 SGALGVGQPQH
TRBJ2-5 TRBV11-2 ASSSPPSQETQY
TRBJ2-7 TRBV5-1 ASSLGQGPSYEQY
TRBJ2-1 TRBV24-1 ATSDSNQLPSYNEQF
TRBJ1-2 TRBV7-9 ASSLGWSSLYGYT
TRBJ2-7 TRBV6-2/TRBV6-3 ASSYSNRAYEQY
TRBJ2-6 TRBV25-1 ASTLGGAAGANVLT
TRBJ2-1 TRBV29-1 SVEGGPTVNDEQF
TRBJ2-3 TRBV5-1 ASSPPTGSPDTQY
TRBJ2-6 TRBV20-1 SARDLAVGLAGANVLT
TRBJ2-1 TRBV5-1 ASSLVVASYNEQF
TRBJ1-1 TRBV7-8 ASSYKRVGVAF
TRBJ2-1 TRBV20-1 SARWSSYNEQF
TRBJ2-1 TRBV29-1 SGSGRWNEQF
TRBJ2-3 TRBV4-1 ASSQDRATGDTQY
TRBJ2-7 TRBV4-3 ASSGNAGGTYEQY
TRBJ2-3 TRBV28 ASSLNPTHTQY
TRBJ2-5 TRBV2 ASSERAGAGRAQY
TRBJ1-2 TRBV12-3/TRBV12-4 ASRPPGLYYGYT
TRBJ2-5 TRBV5-1 ASSATTGLGETQY
TRBJ2-7 TRBV11-2 ASSGPQWIYEQY
TRBJ2-3 TRBV28 ASSLGSGHSTDTQY
TRBJ2-4 TRBV20-1 SATFGVVILNEQY
TRBJ2-1 TRBV3-1 ASSQDVGGIDNEQF
TRBJ2-7 TRBV14 ASSQVGLAYEQY
TRBJ2-7 TRBV7-9 ASSLGPAASYEQY